What follows describes a single TCR beta chain. The entry originates in a study of PD-L1 blockade in urothelial cancer. The overall study: Typically, measured as a median, blood samples had over 120,000 T cells.

Here immunoSEQ multiplex PCR was the method, and the copy in TCRdb shows in-frame clones only, minus some. The table shows 38,000 or so clones, with approximately 80% occurring only once. Described time point: pretreatment peripheral blood. CDR1 and CDR2 (germline): LNHDA, SQIVND (reference sequence). This CDR3 has 13 residues. Unmatched junction bases numbered 7, after V lost 8 bases and J lost 6 bases. This rearrangement joins TRBV19 to TRBJ2-7; 10 positions match TRBD2. The sequenced sample was PBMCs, obtained around atezolizumab (anti-PD-L1) treatment. The receptor comes from a man at least 80 years old with urothelial cancer. CDR3: CASRNLAGVEQYF. The CDR3 nucleotides read TGTGCCAGTCGAAACCTAGCGGGAGTCGAGCAGTACTTC.